This TCR beta chain originates from a study of T-cell reconstitution after alpha-beta-depleted transplantation in children. Whole-study findings and limits: Reported findings indicate that, about two months after transplant, alpha-beta T cells came from several hundred expanded clones, which were derived from non-depleted graft cells. After transplant, high TCRbeta diversity at day 60 in some patients arose from surviving recipient T cells and thymic progenitors. T cells produced anew were the main source of T-cell counts and diversity one year after transplant.

The table lists this clonotype with a few counts. Antigen specificity is unknown. Trimming removed 6 bases from V and 4 bases from J; junction bases left unmatched: 5. The CDR3 runs to 13 residues. Preparation of the TCRbeta library used unique molecular identifiers. TCRdb re-called the PCR reads with MiXCR, one entry per CDR3 protein. The sample has 750,000 to 950,000 distinct CDR3 sequences, approximately 15% seen once. The starting material was PBMCs, mostly from graft donor cells, obtained 360 days after TCRalphabeta/CD19-depleted stem cell transplant. The genes are TRBV12-3 or TRBV12-4 and TRBJ1-2; 7 bases map to TRBD1. This clonotype was obtained from a male patient aged 10 to 17 who had a stem cell transplant for acute lymphoblastic leukemia, so the T cells may come from the graft donor. Here the CDR3 reads CASRGTEPYGYTF. For the CDR3, the DNA is TGTGCCAGCAGGGGGACAGAACCCTATGGCTACACCTTC.